These 27 T cell receptor beta chains were sequenced from one sample in a study of blood T cell repertoires in COVID-19. Profiled with immunoSEQ multiplex PCR; TCRdb holds only in-frame clones, not every one. The sample lists about 70,000 clones, more than 75% occurring once. Sequences were obtained from peripheral blood. All receptors derive from a man between 35 and 55 years old with COVID-19, enrolled during active disease.

In this sample, this clone turned up a few times. The chain links TRBV2 to TRBJ1-6; weak D call: TRBD1 (6 bases). There are 13 residues in the CDR3. The V and J ends lost 6 bases and 9 bases respectively, with 12 bases between them. Germline CDR1 SNHLY, CDR2 FYNNEI. The CDR3 DNA reads as TGTGCCAGCAGAGGGGGAGAGATTTCACCCCTCCACTTT. It specifies CASRGGEISPLHF.

This clone was picked up one time. J is TRBJ1-2 and V is TRBV19; 7 bases line up with TRBD1. Germline CDR1 LNHDA, CDR2 SQIVND (reference sequence). With 3 bases clipped from V and 4 bases from J, the junction kept 5 bases outside the gene matches. The CDR3 length is 14 residues. CDR3 residues: CASSIPRDSYGYTF. CDR3 DNA sequence: TGTGCCAGTAGTATCCCCCGGGACAGCTATGGCTACACCTTC.

This clone was detected ten times or more. J is TRBJ2-7 and V is TRBV30; 9 nucleotides agree with TRBD1. The V gene's germline CDR1 is GTSNPN and CDR2 SVGIG (reference sequence). The CDR3 is made up of 14 amino acids. V shed 8 bases and J 2 bases; nucleotides not matched to a gene: 10. This CDR3 reads CALSRTGETYEQYF. Here the CDR3 DNA reads TGTGCCCTGTCGAGGACAGGGGAAACCTACGAGCAGTACTTC. Variable domain in full (rest from reference TRBV30 and TRBJ2-7): SQTIHQWPATLVQPVGSPLSLECTVEGTSNPNLYWYRQAAGRGLQLLFYSVGIGQISSEVPQNLSASRPQDRQFILSSKKLLLSDSGFYLCALSRTGETYEQYFGPGTRLTVT.

Only one count was recorded for this clone. The J gene is TRBJ1-1, the V gene TRBV6-6; 7 positions match TRBD1. The V gene end was trimmed by 6 bases and the J gene end by 1 base; junction bases not matched to a gene: 5. Germline V gene lookup returns CDR1 MNHNY and CDR2 SVGAGI (reference sequence). This CDR3 spans 14 amino acids. The CDR3 coding sequence is TGTGCCAGCAGCCAATACAGGGGGAACACTGAAGCTTTCTTT. This sequence encodes CASSQYRGNTEAFF.

The rearrangement uses TRBV30 and TRBJ1-1, with TRBD1 matching 10 bases. Looked up from germline, CDR1 is GTSNPN and CDR2 is SVGIG (reference sequence). J was trimmed by 3 bases and V by 0 bases; bases with no gene match: 7. The CDR3 has 16 amino acids. The CDR3 spells CAWSVPDRGRDTEAFF. The CDR3 DNA is TGTGCCTGGAGTGTCCCAGACAGGGGGCGGGACACTGAAGCTTTCTTT.

This chain joins TRBV4-2 and TRBJ1-1, with D uncertain. The CDR3 length is 14 residues. V lost 1 base, J lost 1 base, and 7 bases lay in between. Germline V gene data show CDR1 as LGHNA and CDR2 as YNFKEQ. The CDR3 DNA reads as TGTGCCAGCAGCCAAGTAGACAAGAACACTGAAGCTTTCTTT. As protein: CASSQVDKNTEAFF.

This clone has ten or more counts. The chain uses TRBV4-1 and TRBJ1-4; unclear D gene. Between the trimmed V and J ends, which lost 0 bases and 8 bases, there was a span of 10 bases. The CDR3 sequence is 14 residues long. Germline CDR1 is MGHRA and CDR2 is YSYEKL. CDR3 sequence: CASSQERGGEKLFF. CDR3 sequence (DNA): TGCGCCAGCAGCCAAGAAAGAGGTGGGGAAAAACTGTTTTTT.

V gene TRBV30 combines with J gene TRBJ2-3; 7 bases fit TRBD2. J was trimmed by 6 bases and V by 0 bases; bases with no gene match: 9. Germline CDR1 reads GTSNPN; CDR2 reads SVGIG (reference sequence). This CDR3 is 15 amino acids long. The CDR3 here is CAWSVRGVLGDTQYF. CDR3 DNA: TGTGCCTGGAGTGTACGGGGGGTCCTTGGCGATACGCAGTATTTT.

The CDR3 nucleotides read TGTGCCTGGAGTGATGACAGGGGTGAGAACACCGGGGAGCTGTTTTTT. This encodes CAWSDDRGENTGELFF. The V and J genes are TRBV30 and TRBJ2-2; TRBD1 matches 8 bases. This CDR3 spans 16 amino acids. Looked up from germline, CDR1 is GTSNPN and CDR2 is SVGIG (reference sequence). The V and J ends lost 1 base and 1 base, in that order; junction bases with no gene match: 5. Variable domain in full (rest from reference TRBV30 and TRBJ2-2): SQTIHQWPATLVQPVGSPLSLECTVEGTSNPNLYWYRQAAGRGLQLLFYSVGIGQISSEVPQNLSASRPQDRQFILSSKKLLLSDSGFYLCAWSDDRGENTGELFFGEGSRLTVL.

The J gene is TRBJ2-5, the V gene TRBV3-1 (or the pseudogene TRBV3-2); D gene ambiguous. Germline loops: CDR1 LGHDT, CDR2 YNNKEL (reference sequence). Trimming took off 4 bases at V and 4 bases at J, with 10 bases between the two ends. This CDR3 contains 13 residues. CDR3 loop: CASSPPTRETQYF. The CDR3 nucleotides read TGTGCCAGCAGCCCCCCAACAAGAGAGACCCAGTACTTC.

A single count supports this clone. V gene TRBV9 combines with J gene TRBJ1-3; D not certain. The ends were cut back, 5 bases at V and 0 bases at J, with 9 bases in the middle. Germline V gene lookup returns CDR1 SGDLS and CDR2 YYNGEE. The CDR3 contains 14 residues. The CDR3 protein is CASSDQVSGNTIYF. CDR3 nucleotide sequence: TGTGCCAGCAGTGATCAGGTCTCTGGAAACACCATATATTTT.

V and J are TRBV6-5 and TRBJ1-4, with a possible D match to TRBD1 (6 bases). Trimming left V 6 bases short and J 7 bases short, with 9 bases between. Germline CDR1 reads MNHEY; CDR2 reads SVGAGI. The CDR3 runs to 12 residues. Here the CDR3 reads CASRQGAEKLFF. CDR3 DNA sequence: TGTGCCAGCAGACAGGGTGCTGAAAAACTGTTTTTT.

The chain joins TRBV27 to TRBJ1-2; 10 positions agree with TRBD1. V shed 8 bases and J 2 bases; nucleotides not matched to a gene: 5. The CDR3 contains 14 residues. Germline-derived CDR1 and CDR2 are MNHEY and SMNVEV (reference sequence). The CDR3 region is CASGGDRGNYGYTF. CDR3 sequence (DNA): TGTGCCAGCGGGGGGGACAGGGGAAACTATGGCTACACCTTC.

This sequence joins TRBV28 and TRBJ2-3; D perhaps matches TRBD1 (7 bases). Germline V gene data show CDR1 as MDHEN and CDR2 as SYDVKM. The length of the CDR3 is 13 residues. V was trimmed by 8 bases and J by 8 bases, leaving 17 bases between them. The CDR3 bases are TGTGCCAGCGGGTCAGGGGGAGGTGGTACGCAGTATTTT. Protein: CASGSGGGGTQYF. Supplemented by reference TRBV28 and TRBJ2-3, the full variable domain reads DVKVTQSSRYLVKRTGEKVFLECVQDMDHENMFWYRQDPGLGLRLIYFSYDVKMKEKGDIPEGYSVSREKKERFSLILESASTNQTSMYLCASGSGGGGTQYFGPGTRLTVL.

The V and J genes are TRBV5-1 and TRBJ2-1; weak D call: TRBD2 (5 bases). The CDR3 has 13 residues. V was pared by 3 bases and J by 5 bases, with 9 bases between. Germline V gives CDR1 SGHRS, CDR2 YFSETQ. CDR3 coding DNA: TGCGCCAGCAGCTCCGGGGTACACAATGAGCAGTTCTTC. Protein product: CASSSGVHNEQFF.

V and J are TRBV18 and TRBJ2-2; D uncertain. Trimming removed 1 base at V and 2 bases at J, with 11 bases between. CDR3 length: 16 residues. Germline V gene sequence: CDR1 KGHSH, CDR2 LQKENI. CDR3 nucleotide sequence: TGTGCCAGCTCACCACAGCCGCCAGGAAACACCGGGGAGCTGTTTTTT. Amino acids: CASSPQPPGNTGELFF. Variable domain in full (rest from reference TRBV18 and TRBJ2-2): NAGVMQNPRHLVRRRGQEARLRCSPMKGHSHVYWYRQLPEEGLKFMVYLQKENIIDESGMPKERFSAEFPKEGPSILRIQQVVRGDSAAYFCASSPQPPGNTGELFFGEGSRLTVL.

The CDR3 bases are TGTGCCTGGAGTGTACTCGGGGGGGCCAATTCACCCCTCCACTTT. Translated, it gives CAWSVLGGANSPLHF. J is TRBJ1-6 and V is TRBV30; possibly TRBD1 for D (6 bases). This CDR3 is built from 15 residues. V was cut by 0 bases and J by 7 bases, with 13 bases left in between. The germline V gene has CDR1 GTSNPN and CDR2 SVGIG (reference sequence). Full variable domain (rest looked up from reference TRBV30 and TRBJ1-6): SQTIHQWPATLVQPVGSPLSLECTVEGTSNPNLYWYRQAAGRGLQLLFYSVGIGQISSEVPQNLSASRPQDRQFILSSKKLLLSDSGFYLCAWSVLGGANSPLHFGNGTRLTVT.

The chain's CDR3 is CASSLASGAYEQYF. CDR3 nucleotides: TGTGCCAGCAGCCTGGCTAGCGGTGCCTACGAGCAGTACTTC. This chain links TRBV3-1 (or the pseudogene TRBV3-2) with TRBJ2-7; 7 bases agree with TRBD2. J lost 2 bases, V lost 4 bases, and 5 bases had no gene match. CDR3 size: 14 residues. Germline CDR1 LGHDT, CDR2 YNNKEL (reference sequence).

This chain links TRBV10-1 with TRBJ2-3, with 11 positions matching TRBD2. CDR3 size: 12 residues. Germline CDR1 reads WNHNN; CDR2 reads SYGVQD (reference sequence). With 6 bases clipped from V and 11 bases from J, the junction kept 4 bases outside the gene matches. The CDR3 sequence: CASSTGTSGQYF. The CDR3 DNA reads TGCGCCAGCAGCACCGGGACTAGCGGGCAGTATTTT.

The genes are TRBV11-2 and TRBJ2-3; maybe TRBD1 (5 bases). This CDR3 has 14 amino acids. Trimming removed 0 bases from V and 3 bases from J, with 7 bases in between. Germline assignment: CDR1 SGHAT and CDR2 FQNNGV. For the CDR3, the DNA is TGTGCCAGCAGCTTAGATGGGGCGACAGATACGCAGTATTTT. This translates into CASSLDGATDTQYF.

The V call is TRBV3-1 (or the pseudogene TRBV3-2), the J call TRBJ2-7, with D tentatively TRBD2 (7 bases). Trimming stripped 4 bases from V and 1 base from J, with 17 bases between. Germline V lookup: CDR1 LGHDT, CDR2 YNNKEL (reference sequence). This CDR3 spans 16 amino acids. CDR3 in DNA: TGTGCCAGCAGCCTCCCGGGGGGCGGGGATTCCTACGAGCAGTACTTC. Protein product: CASSLPGGGDSYEQYF.

The rearrangement links TRBV2 to TRBJ1-5; possible D gene TRBD1, 5 bases. This CDR3 is built from 13 residues. CDR1 is SNHLY, CDR2 FYNNEI, per germline. The germline V and J ends were trimmed by 10 bases and 2 bases, with 12 bases remaining between them. CDR3 residues: CAIQGWRNQPQHF. DNA for the CDR3: TGTGCCATCCAGGGTTGGCGCAATCAGCCCCAGCATTTT. The whole variable domain, remainder taken from reference TRBV2 and TRBJ1-5, is EPEVTQTPSHQVTQMGQEVILRCVPISNHLYFYWYRQILGQKVEFLVSFYNNEISEKSEIFDDQFSVERPDGSNFTLKIRSTKLEDSAMYFCAIQGWRNQPQHFGDGTRLSIL.

The V gene is TRBV7-2, the J gene TRBJ1-6; 9 bases match TRBD1. CDR3 length: 15 residues. Germline V gives CDR1 SGHTA, CDR2 FQGNSA. The V segment lost 5 bases and the J segment 9 bases; nucleotides outside the gene matches: 8. The CDR3 protein is CASSPGTGWGSPLHF. CDR3 DNA: TGTGCCAGCAGCCCTGGGACAGGGTGGGGTTCACCCCTCCACTTT.

The chain links TRBV5-1 to TRBJ1-2; D remains unclear. The CDR3 covers 13 residues. Germline assignment: CDR1 SGHRS and CDR2 YFSETQ. Trimming left V 3 bases short and J 1 base short, with 7 bases between. The DNA for the CDR3 is TGCGCCAGCAGCTCCGGACTTAACTATGGCTACACCTTC. It yields the protein CASSSGLNYGYTF. Together with reference TRBV5-1 and TRBJ1-2, the CDR3 gives the full variable domain: KAGVTQTPRYLIKTRGQQVTLSCSPISGHRSVSWYQQTPGQGLQFLFEYFSETQRNKGNFPGRFSGRQFSNSRSEMNVSTLELGDSALYLCASSSGLNYGYTFGSGTRLTVV.

The chain couples TRBV11-2 to TRBJ2-3; D uncertain. Trimming pared 2 bases from V and 7 bases from J, leaving 7 bases between. Germline CDR1 is SGHAT and CDR2 is FQNNGV. The CDR3 spans 12 residues. The CDR3 DNA follows: TGTGCCAGCAGCTTATCGAGTAATACGCAGTATTTT. It specifies CASSLSSNTQYF.

The chain has TRBV10-1 and TRBJ2-3, with 8 nucleotides matching TRBD1. V was clipped by 6 bases and J by 0 bases; unmatched bases: 5. The CDR3 consists of 15 residues. CDR1 and CDR2 (germline): WNHNN, SYGVQD (reference sequence). The CDR3 sequence: CASSPGQASTDTQYF. The DNA for the CDR3 is TGCGCCAGCAGCCCGGGACAGGCCAGCACAGATACGCAGTATTTT.

The sample holds a few counts of this clone. The DNA for the CDR3 is TGTGCCAGCAGTCCTGATTTAAGCGCTGAAGCTTTCTTT. Protein sequence: CASSPDLSAEAFF. This chain uses TRBV5-6 with TRBJ1-1, with D unclear. This CDR3 is 13 amino acids long. Germline V gene lookup returns CDR1 SGHDT and CDR2 YYEEEE. Trimming stripped 5 bases from V and 6 bases from J, with 14 bases between. Together with reference TRBV5-6 and TRBJ1-1, the CDR3 gives the full variable domain: DAGVTQSPTHLIKTRGQQVTLRCSPKSGHDTVSWYQQALGQGPQFIFQYYEEEERQRGNFPDRFSGHQFPNYSSELNVNALLLGDSALYLCASSPDLSAEAFFGQGTRLTVV.